One sample yielded the 9 T cell receptor beta chains listed below, sequenced in a study of graft-versus-host responses after intestinal transplantation (dated by TCRdb to about 2021). This specimen's time point label, interpreted: cells obtained before transplantation from donor or recipient. The method was the immunoSEQ multiplex PCR assay. Entries here come from immuneACCESS through TCRdb and include only in-frame sequences with V and J called. Some clones fail to appear in such tables; in the studies checked, an unresolved V gene covers under half of the shortfall, and the cause of the remainder is unknown. For this sample there are about 110,000 clones; more than 85% appear just once. The ten largest clonotypes hold around 1.2% of the sample. For these receptors, no antigen is known. Material: unstimulated CD8+ T cells sorted from spleen or lymph node cells, obtained before transplant. These receptors originate from a human donor who was the organ donor for an intestinal transplant.

The chain is built from TRBV27 and TRBJ1-1, with 7 bases that match TRBD1. This CDR3 has 16 amino acids. V was clipped by 4 bases and J by 0 bases; unmatched bases: 8. Germline lookup yields CDR1 MNHEY and CDR2 SMNVEV (reference sequence). CDR3 sequence: CASSSGTEYLNTEAFF. The CDR3 nucleotides read TGTGCCAGCAGTTCCGGGACAGAGTATTTGAACACTGAAGCTTTCTTT.

The CDR3 bases are TGTGCCAGCAGCCCTCTTTACTTAGATAATTCACCCCTCCACTTT. It encodes CASSPLYLDNSPLHF. This chain joins TRBV4-2 and TRBJ1-6; D call uncertain. V lost 4 bases and J 5 bases, leaving 12 bases between the germline ends. The germline V gene encodes CDR1 LGHNA and CDR2 YNFKEQ. This CDR3 spans 15 amino acids.

The V gene is TRBV9, the J gene TRBJ2-7; D may be TRBD1 (7 bases). Germline V gives CDR1 SGDLS, CDR2 YYNGEE. The CDR3 is 15 residues long. V shed 0 bases and J shed 0 bases, with 10 bases lying between them. The DNA of the CDR3 is TGTGCCAGCAGCGTAGCGGAGGGGGCCTCCTACGAGCAGTACTTC. Protein product: CASSVAEGASYEQYF.

As DNA, the CDR3 is TGCGCCAGCAGCCAGAGGACTAGCGAAGCTTACGAGCAGTACTTC. Residues: CASSQRTSEAYEQYF. The chain carries TRBV4-1 and TRBJ2-7; 9 bases fit TRBD2. Germline V CDR1 and CDR2: MGHRA, YSYEKL. The CDR3 is 15 residues long. V gave up 3 bases and J gave up 4 bases; unmatched junction bases: 7.

The chain joins TRBV7-6 to TRBJ1-1; TRBD1 matches 8 bases. Germline V gives CDR1 SGHVS, CDR2 FNYEAQ. V lost 0 bases to trimming and J lost 4 bases; unmatched junction nucleotides: 1. CDR3 length equals 14 residues. In DNA form, the CDR3 reads TGTGCCAGCAGCTTAGCAGGACAGGGCACTGAAGCTTTCTTT. Amino acids: CASSLAGQGTEAFF.

Details on this clone: The junction departs from germline at one end; a sequencing error may be responsible. CDR3 in DNA: TGTGTCAGCAGCTTAGGTGTTTGGGGCAACGATGAGCAGTTCTTC. This sequence encodes CVSSLGVWGNDEQFF. V is TRBV7-2 and J is TRBJ2-1, with D tentatively TRBD1 (5 bases). The CDR3 length is 15 residues. Germline CDR1 reads SGHTA; CDR2 reads FQGNSA.

The chain carries TRBV9 and TRBJ1-1, with D unresolved. CDR1 and CDR2 from the germline V gene are SGDLS and YYNGEE. Trimming removed 4 bases at V and 1 base at J, with 5 bases between. The CDR3 covers 12 residues. CDR3 nucleotide sequence: TGTGCCAGCAGCTCATGGAACACTGAAGCTTTCTTT. Its protein is CASSSWNTEAFF.

For this clone: Other nucleotide sequences in the sample specify the same CDR3. The genes are TRBV30 and TRBJ1-5; 9 bases are a match to TRBD1. The trim removed 0 bases at V and 5 bases at J, leaving 2 bases unmatched. Germline lookup yields CDR1 GTSNPN and CDR2 SVGIG (reference sequence). The length of the CDR3 is 14 residues. In DNA form, the CDR3 reads TGTGCCTGGAGTGTCGGACAGGGGCATCAGCCCCAGCATTTT. Translated, it gives CAWSVGQGHQPQHF. Together with reference TRBV30 and TRBJ1-5, the CDR3 gives the full variable domain: SQTIHQWPATLVQPVGSPLSLECTVEGTSNPNLYWYRQAAGRGLQLLFYSVGIGQISSEVPQNLSASRPQDRQFILSSKKLLLSDSGFYLCAWSVGQGHQPQHFGDGTRLSIL.

The V call is TRBV19, the J call TRBJ2-2; D remains unclear. The CDR3 is 13 residues long. Trimming took off 3 bases at V and 4 bases at J, with 6 bases between the two ends. In germline, CDR1 is LNHDA, CDR2 SQIVND (reference sequence). The CDR3 sequence is CASSIAGTGELFF. In nucleotides, the CDR3 is TGTGCCAGTAGTATTGCTGGCACCGGGGAGCTGTTTTTT.